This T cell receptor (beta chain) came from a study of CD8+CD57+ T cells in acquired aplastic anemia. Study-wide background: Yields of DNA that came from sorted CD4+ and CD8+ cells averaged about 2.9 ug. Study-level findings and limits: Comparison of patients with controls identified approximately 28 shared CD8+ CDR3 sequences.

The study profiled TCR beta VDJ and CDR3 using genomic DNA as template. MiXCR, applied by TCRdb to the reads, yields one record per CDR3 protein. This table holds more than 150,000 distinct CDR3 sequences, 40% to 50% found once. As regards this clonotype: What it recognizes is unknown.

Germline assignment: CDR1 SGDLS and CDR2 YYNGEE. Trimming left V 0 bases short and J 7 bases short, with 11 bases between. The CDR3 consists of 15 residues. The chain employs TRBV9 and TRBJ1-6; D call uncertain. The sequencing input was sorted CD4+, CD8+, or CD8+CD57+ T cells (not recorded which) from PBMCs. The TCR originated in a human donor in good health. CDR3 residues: CASSVGGGPNSPLHF. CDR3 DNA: TGTGCCAGCAGCGTAGGGGGAGGACCCAATTCACCCCTCCACTTT.